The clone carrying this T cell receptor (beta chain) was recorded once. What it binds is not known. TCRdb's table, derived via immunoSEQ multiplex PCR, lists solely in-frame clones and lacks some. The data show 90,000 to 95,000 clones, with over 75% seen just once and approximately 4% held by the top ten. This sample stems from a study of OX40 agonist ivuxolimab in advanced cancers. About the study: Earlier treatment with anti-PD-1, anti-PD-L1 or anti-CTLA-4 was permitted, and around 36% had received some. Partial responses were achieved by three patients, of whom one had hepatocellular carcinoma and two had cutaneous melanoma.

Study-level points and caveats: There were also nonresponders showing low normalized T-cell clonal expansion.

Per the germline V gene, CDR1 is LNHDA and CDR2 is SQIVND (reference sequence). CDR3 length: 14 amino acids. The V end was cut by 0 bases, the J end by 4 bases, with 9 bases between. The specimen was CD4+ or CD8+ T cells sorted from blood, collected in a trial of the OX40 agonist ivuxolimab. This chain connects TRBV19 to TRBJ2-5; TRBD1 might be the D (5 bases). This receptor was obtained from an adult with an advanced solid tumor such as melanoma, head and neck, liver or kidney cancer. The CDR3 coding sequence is TGTGCCAGTAGTATAGATTCAGGGATAGAGACCCAGTACTTC. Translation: CASSIDSGIETQYF. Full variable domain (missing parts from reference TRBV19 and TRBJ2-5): DGGITQSPKYLFRKEGQNVTLSCEQNLNHDAMYWYRQDPGQGLRLIYYSQIVNDFQKGDIAEGYSVSREKKESFPLTVTSAQKNPTAFYLCASSIDSGIETQYFGPGTRLLVL.